The next 2 T cell receptor beta chains were all read from a single sample in a study of blood T cells in healthy people across ages. A second roughly 6 to 11 cycle PCR used barcoded and J-beta primers. TCRdb itself ran the 5' RACE reads through MiXCR, one entry per CDR3 protein. This sample carries approximately 670,000 distinct CDR3 sequences, around 38% of them seen once, and the ten largest clones take roughly 30%. Sequencing was performed on blood. All receptors derive from a man aged 80 or over in good health.

The rearrangement joins TRBV6-1 to TRBJ2-5, with TRBD2 matching 8 bases. In germline, CDR1 is MNHNS, CDR2 SASEGT. The CDR3 is 15 amino acids. Trimming removed 2 bases from V and 5 bases from J; junction bases left unmatched: 7. The CDR3 sequence is CASSEPTGGGETQYF. The CDR3 DNA reads TGTGCCAGCAGTGAACCCACGGGAGGGGGTGAGACCCAGTACTTC.

This clonotype was seen a few times. The rearrangement joins TRBV7-2 to TRBJ1-2, with 8 bases matching TRBD1. After removal of 2 bases from V and 2 bases from J, the junction contained 10 bases not matched to a gene. Germline V gene data show CDR1 as SGHTA and CDR2 as FQGNSA. There are 17 residues in the CDR3. The CDR3 bases are TGTGCCAGCAGCTTATCCGCAGGGGGCAGATGGAACTATGGCTACACCTTC. As protein: CASSLSAGGRWNYGYTF.